This record concerns one TCR beta chain sequence. The data originate from a study of blood T cell repertoires in COVID-19. Study summary: Sources were T cells, B-cell-depleted T cells, or PBMCs; the material itself was cDNA or gDNA.

Seattle researchers signed up patients amid active infection and tracked them longitudinally. This CDR3 is 14 amino acids long. Between the trimmed V and J ends, which lost 4 bases and 6 bases, there was a span of 15 bases. Germline CDR1 is WNHNN and CDR2 is SYGVQD (reference sequence). Assay used: immunoSEQ multiplex PCR; TCRdb lists only in-frame clones, some missing. The sample includes about 200,000 clones, about four fifths seen only once; the top ten take less than 7%. V gene TRBV10-1 combines with J gene TRBJ1-1; a possible D gene is TRBD1 (5 bases). The sequencing sample was made of peripheral blood. The sequence was collected from a woman in her thirties or forties with COVID-19, enrolled during active disease. The CDR3 spells CASSGRTFPAEAFF. The CDR3 nucleotides are TGCGCCAGCAGTGGAAGGACATTCCCTGCTGAAGCTTTCTTT.